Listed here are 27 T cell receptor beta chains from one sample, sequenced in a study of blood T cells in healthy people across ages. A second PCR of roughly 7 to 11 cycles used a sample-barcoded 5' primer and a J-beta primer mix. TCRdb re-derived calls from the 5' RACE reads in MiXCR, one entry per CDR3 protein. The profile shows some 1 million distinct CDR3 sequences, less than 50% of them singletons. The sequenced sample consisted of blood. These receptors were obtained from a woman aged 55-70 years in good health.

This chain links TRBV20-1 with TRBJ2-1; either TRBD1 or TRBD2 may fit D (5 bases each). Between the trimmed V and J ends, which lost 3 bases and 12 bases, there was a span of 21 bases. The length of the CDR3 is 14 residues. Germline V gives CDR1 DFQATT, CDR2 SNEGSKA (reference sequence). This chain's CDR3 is CSASRVTGPTGQFF. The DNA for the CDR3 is TGCAGTGCTAGTCGGGTGACGGGGCCCACGGGGCAGTTCTTC.

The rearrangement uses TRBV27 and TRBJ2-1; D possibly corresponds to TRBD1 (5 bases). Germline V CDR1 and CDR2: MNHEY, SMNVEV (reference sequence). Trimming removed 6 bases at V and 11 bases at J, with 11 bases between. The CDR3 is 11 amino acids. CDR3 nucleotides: TGTGCCAGCAGCACCAGGGTAAAGCAGTTCTTC. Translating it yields CASSTRVKQFF.

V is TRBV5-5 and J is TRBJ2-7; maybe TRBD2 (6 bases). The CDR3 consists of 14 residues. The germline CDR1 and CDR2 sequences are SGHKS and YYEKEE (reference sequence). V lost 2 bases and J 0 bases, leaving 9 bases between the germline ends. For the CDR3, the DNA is TGTGCCAGCAGCTTAGGGACTTACTCCTACGAGCAGTACTTC. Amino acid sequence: CASSLGTYSYEQYF.

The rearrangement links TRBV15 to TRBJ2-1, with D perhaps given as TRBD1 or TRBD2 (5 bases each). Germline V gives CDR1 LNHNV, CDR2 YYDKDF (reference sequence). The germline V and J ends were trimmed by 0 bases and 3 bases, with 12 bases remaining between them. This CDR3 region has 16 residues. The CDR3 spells CATSRDWGGGYNEQFF. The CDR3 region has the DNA TGTGCCACCAGCAGAGATTGGGGCGGAGGCTACAATGAGCAGTTCTTC.

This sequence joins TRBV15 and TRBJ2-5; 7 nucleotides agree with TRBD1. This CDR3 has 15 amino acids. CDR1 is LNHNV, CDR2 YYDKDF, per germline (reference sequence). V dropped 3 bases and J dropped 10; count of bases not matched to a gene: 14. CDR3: CATSRGIGTEIIQYF. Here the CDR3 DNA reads TGTGCCACCAGCAGGGGAATCGGGACAGAGATTATCCAGTACTTC. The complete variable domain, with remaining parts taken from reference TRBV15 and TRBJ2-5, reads DAMVIQNPRYQVTQFGKPVTLSCSQTLNHNVMYWYQQKSSQAPKLLFHYYDKDFNNEADTPDNFQSRRPNTSFCFLDIRSPGLGDTAMYLCATSRGIGTEIIQYFGPGTRLLVL.

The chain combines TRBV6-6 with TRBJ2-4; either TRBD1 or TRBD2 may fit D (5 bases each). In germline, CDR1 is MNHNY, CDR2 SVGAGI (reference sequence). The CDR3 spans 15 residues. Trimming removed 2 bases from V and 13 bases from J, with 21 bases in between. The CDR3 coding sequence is TGTGCCAGCAGTTACACGGAGACAGCCAGTGGGGAGCAGTACTTC. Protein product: CASSYTETASGEQYF.

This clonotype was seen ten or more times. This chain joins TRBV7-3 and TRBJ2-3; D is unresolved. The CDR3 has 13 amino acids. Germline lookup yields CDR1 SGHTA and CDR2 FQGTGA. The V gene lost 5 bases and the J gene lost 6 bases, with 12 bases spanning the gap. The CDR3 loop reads CASSAVDPDTQYF. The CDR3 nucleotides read TGTGCCAGCAGCGCCGTAGACCCCGATACGCAGTATTTT. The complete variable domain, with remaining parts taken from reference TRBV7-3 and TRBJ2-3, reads GAGVSQTPSNKVTEKGKYVELRCDPISGHTALYWYRQSLGQGPEFLIYFQGTGAADDSGLPNDRFFAVRPEGSVSTLKIQRTERGDSAVYLCASSAVDPDTQYFGPGTRLTVL.

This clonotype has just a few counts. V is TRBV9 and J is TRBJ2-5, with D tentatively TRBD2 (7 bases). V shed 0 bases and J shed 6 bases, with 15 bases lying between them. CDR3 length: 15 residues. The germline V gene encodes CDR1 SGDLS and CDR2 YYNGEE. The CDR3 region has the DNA TGTGCCAGCAGCGTAGGGTCAGGGGAGGGGAAGACCCAGTACTTC. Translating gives CASSVGSGEGKTQYF.

The CDR3 here is CASNSGDRAREQYF. Written as DNA, the CDR3 is TGCGCCAGCAATTCTGGGGACAGGGCCCGCGAGCAGTACTTC. The rearrangement links TRBV5-1 to TRBJ2-5, with TRBD1 identical over 9 bases. The J call may be faulty, since TRBJ2-7 better matches the DNA end. The CDR3 spans 14 residues. Germline V gene sequence: CDR1 SGHRS, CDR2 YFSETQ.

The CDR3 protein is CASSLTSGSSYNEQYF. The CDR3 nucleotides read TGTGCCAGCAGCCTGACTAGCGGGAGCTCCTACAATGAGCAGTACTTC. This chain links TRBV4-2 with TRBJ2-1; the match to TRBD2 covers 12 bases. The J call may be incorrect, as the DNA end agrees better with TRBJ2-7. Germline loops: CDR1 LGHNA, CDR2 YNFKEQ. This CDR3 spans 16 amino acids.

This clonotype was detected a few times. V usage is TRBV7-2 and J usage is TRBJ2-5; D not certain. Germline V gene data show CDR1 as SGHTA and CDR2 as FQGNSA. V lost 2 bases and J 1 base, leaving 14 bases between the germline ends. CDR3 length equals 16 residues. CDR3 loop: CASSLRSLLPQETQYF. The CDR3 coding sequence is TGTGCCAGCAGCTTAAGGTCTCTCCTCCCCCAAGAGACCCAGTACTTC.

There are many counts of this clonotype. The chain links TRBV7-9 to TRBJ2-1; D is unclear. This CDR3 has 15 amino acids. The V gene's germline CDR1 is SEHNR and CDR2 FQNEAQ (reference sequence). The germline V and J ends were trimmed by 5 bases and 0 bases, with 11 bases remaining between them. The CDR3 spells CASSAPLSSYNEQFF. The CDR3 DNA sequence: TGTGCCAGCAGCGCCCCTTTGAGCTCCTACAATGAGCAGTTCTTC.

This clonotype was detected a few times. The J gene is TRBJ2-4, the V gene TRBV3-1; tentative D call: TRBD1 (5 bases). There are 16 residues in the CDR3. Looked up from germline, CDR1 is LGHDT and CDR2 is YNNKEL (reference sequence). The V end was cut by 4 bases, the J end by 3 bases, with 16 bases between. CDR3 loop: CASSLWGRGGKNIQYF. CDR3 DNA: TGTGCCAGCAGCCTCTGGGGCCGCGGTGGCAAAAACATTCAGTACTTC. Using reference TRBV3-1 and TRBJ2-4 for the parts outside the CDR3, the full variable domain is DTAVSQTPKYLVTQMGNDKSIKCEQNLGHDTMYWYKQDSKKFLKIMFSYNNKELIINETVPNRFSPKSPDKAHLNLHINSLELGDSAVYFCASSLWGRGGKNIQYFGAGTRLSVL.

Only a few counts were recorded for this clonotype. CDR3 sequence reads: CASSYGTGVSGTQYF. CDR3 nucleotides: TGTGCCAGCAGTTACGGGACAGGGGTCTCCGGGACCCAGTACTTC. The J gene is TRBJ2-5, the V gene TRBV6-2 or TRBV6-3; 10 nucleotides match TRBD1. The V gene end was trimmed by 2 bases and the J gene end by 7 bases; junction bases not matched to a gene: 7. The CDR3 is 15 amino acids. The germline V gene encodes CDR1 MNHEY and CDR2 SVGEGT.

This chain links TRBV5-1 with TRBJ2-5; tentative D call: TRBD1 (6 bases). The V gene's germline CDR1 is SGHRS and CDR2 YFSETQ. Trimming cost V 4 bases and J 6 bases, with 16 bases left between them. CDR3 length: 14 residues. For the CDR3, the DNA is TGCGCCAGCAGCCTAGGACAGAGTAAGCAGACCCAGTACTTC. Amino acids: CASSLGQSKQTQYF.

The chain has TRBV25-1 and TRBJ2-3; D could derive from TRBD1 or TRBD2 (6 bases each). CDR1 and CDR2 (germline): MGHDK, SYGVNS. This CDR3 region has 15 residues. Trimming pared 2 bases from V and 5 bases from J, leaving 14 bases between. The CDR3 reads CASSEKGGVVDTQYF. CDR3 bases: TGTGCCAGCAGTGAAAAGGGGGGAGTGGTAGATACGCAGTATTTT.

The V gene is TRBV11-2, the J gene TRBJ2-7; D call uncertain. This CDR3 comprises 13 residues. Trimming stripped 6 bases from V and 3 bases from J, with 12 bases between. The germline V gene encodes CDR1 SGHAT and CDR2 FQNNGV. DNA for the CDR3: TGTGCCAGCAGACCCTCGGCCCGCTACGAGCAGTACTTC. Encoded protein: CASRPSARYEQYF.

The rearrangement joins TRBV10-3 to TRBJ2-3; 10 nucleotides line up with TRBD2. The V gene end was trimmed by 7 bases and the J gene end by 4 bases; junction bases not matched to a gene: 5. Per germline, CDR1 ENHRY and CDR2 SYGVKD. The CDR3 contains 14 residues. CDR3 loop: CAIKREGPSDTQYF. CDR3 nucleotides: TGTGCCATCAAGCGGGAGGGCCCCTCAGATACGCAGTATTTT.

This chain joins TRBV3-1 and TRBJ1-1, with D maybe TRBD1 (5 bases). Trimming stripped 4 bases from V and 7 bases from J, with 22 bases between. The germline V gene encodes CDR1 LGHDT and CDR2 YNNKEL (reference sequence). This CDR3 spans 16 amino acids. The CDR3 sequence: CASSLLAAGRMGEAFF. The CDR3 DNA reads TGTGCCAGCAGCCTCCTGGCGGCAGGGCGGATGGGTGAAGCTTTCTTT.

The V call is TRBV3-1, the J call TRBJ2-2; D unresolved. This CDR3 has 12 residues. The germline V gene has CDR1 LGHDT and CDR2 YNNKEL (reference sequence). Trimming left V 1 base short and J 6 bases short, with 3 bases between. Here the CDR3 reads CASSQGAGELFF. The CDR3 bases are TGTGCCAGCAGCCAAGGGGCCGGGGAGCTGTTTTTT.

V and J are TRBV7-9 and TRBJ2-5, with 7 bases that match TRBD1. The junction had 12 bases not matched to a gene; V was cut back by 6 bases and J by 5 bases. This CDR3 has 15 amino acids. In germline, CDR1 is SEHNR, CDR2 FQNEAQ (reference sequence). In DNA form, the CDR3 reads TGTGCCAGCAGTCGCCTCAGGGGGTTATTGGAGACCCAGTACTTC. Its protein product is CASSRLRGLLETQYF.

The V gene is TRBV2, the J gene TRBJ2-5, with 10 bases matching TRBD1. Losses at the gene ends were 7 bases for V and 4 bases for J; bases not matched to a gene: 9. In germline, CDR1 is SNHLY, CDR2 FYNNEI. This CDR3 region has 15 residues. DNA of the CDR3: TGTGCCAGCAAAGACGACAGGGGGCGGGCAGAGACCCAGTACTTC. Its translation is CASKDDRGRAETQYF. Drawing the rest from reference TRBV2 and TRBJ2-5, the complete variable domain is EPEVTQTPSHQVTQMGQEVILRCVPISNHLYFYWYRQILGQKVEFLVSFYNNEISEKSEIFDDQFSVERPDGSNFTLKIRSTKLEDSAMYFCASKDDRGRAETQYFGPGTRLLVL.

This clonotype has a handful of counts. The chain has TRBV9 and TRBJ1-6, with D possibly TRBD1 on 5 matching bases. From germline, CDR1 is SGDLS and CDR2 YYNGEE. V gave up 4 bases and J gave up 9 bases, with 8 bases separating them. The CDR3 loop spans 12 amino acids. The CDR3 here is CASSQQGSPLHF. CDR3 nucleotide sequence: TGTGCCAGCAGCCAGCAGGGTTCACCCCTCCACTTT.

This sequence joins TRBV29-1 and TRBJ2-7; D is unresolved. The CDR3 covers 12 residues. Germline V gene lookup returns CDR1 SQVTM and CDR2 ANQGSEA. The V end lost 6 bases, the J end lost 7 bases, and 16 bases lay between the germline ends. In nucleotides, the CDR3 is TGCAGCGTGAGACCGACCTACAATGAGCAGTACTTC. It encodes CSVRPTYNEQYF.

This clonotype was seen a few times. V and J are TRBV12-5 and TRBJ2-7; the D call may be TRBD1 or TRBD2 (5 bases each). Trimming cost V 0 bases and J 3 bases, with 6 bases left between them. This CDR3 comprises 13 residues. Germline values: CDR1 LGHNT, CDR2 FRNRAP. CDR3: CASGLVGGYEQYF. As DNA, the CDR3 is TGTGCTAGTGGTTTGGTTGGGGGCTACGAGCAGTACTTC.

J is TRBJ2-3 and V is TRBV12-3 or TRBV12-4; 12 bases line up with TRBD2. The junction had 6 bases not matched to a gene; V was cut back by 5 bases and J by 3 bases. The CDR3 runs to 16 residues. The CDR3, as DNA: TGTGCCAGCAGTCTCCCGACTAGCGGGAGTACAGATACGCAGTATTTT. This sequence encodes CASSLPTSGSTDTQYF.

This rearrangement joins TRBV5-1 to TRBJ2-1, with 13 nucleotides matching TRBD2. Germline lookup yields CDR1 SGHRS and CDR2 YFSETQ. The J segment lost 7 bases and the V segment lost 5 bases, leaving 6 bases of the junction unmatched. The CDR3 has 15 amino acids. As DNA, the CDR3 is TGCGCCAGCAGTCAGGGACTAGCGGGAAAGAATGAGCAGTTCTTC. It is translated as CASSQGLAGKNEQFF.